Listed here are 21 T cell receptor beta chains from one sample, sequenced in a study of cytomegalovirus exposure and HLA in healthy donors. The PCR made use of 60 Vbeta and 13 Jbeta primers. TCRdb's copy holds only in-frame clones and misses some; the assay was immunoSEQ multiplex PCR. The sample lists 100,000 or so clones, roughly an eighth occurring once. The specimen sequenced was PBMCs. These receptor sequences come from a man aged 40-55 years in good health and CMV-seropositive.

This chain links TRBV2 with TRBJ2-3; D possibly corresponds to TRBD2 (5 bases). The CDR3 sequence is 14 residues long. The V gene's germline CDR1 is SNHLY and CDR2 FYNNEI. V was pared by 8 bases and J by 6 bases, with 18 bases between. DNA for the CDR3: TGTGCCAGCCGCGCAACACTAGAAATGGATACGCAGTATTTT. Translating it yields CASRATLEMDTQYF.

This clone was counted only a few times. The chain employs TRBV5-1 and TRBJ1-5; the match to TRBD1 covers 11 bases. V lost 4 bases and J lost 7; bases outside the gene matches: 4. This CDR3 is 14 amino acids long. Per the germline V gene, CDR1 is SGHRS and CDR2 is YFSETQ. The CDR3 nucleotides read TGCGCCAGCAGCACCGGGACAGGGGGACAGCCCCAGCATTTT. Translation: CASSTGTGGQPQHF.

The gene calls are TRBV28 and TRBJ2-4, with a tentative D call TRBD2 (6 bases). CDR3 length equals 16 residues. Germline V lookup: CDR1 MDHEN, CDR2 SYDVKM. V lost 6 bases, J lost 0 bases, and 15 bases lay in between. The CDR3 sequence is CASSLPGSQAKNIQYF. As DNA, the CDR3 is TGTGCCAGCAGCCTTCCCGGGAGCCAAGCCAAAAACATTCAGTACTTC.

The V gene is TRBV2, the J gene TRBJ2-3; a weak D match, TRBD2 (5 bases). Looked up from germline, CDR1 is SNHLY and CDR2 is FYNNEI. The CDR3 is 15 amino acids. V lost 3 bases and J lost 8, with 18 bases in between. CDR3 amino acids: CASSETELTEGTQYF. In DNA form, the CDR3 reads TGTGCCAGCAGTGAGACGGAACTAACAGAGGGTACGCAGTATTTT. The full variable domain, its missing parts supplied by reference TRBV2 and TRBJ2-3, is EPEVTQTPSHQVTQMGQEVILRCVPISNHLYFYWYRQILGQKVEFLVSFYNNEISEKSEIFDDQFSVERPDGSNFTLKIRSTKLEDSAMYFCASSETELTEGTQYFGPGTRLTVL.

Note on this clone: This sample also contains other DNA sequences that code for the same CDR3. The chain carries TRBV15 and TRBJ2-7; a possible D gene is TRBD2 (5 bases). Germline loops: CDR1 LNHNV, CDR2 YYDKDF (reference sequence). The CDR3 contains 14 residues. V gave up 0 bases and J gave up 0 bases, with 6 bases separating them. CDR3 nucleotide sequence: TGTGCCACCAGCAGAGAACGGGACTCCTACGAGCAGTACTTC. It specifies CATSRERDSYEQYF.

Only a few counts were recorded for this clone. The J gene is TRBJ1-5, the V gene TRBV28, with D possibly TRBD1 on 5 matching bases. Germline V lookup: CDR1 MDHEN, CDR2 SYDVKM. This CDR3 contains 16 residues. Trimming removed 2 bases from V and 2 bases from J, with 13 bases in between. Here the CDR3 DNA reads TGTGCCAGCAGTTTAAGGGAGGGAGGGGGCAATCAGCCCCAGCATTTT. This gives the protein CASSLREGGGNQPQHF.

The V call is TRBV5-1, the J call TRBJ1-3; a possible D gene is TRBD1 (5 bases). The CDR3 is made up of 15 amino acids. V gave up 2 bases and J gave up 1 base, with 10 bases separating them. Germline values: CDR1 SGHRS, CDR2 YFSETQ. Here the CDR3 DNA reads TGCGCCAGCAGCTTCCTGGGGGGATCTGGAAACACCATATATTTT. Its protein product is CASSFLGGSGNTIYF.

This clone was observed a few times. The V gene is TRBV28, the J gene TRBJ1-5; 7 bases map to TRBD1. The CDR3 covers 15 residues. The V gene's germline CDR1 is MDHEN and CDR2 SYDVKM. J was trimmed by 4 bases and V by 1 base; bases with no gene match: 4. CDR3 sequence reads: CASSLFGTVNQPQHF. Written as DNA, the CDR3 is TGTGCCAGCAGTTTATTTGGGACAGTAAATCAGCCCCAGCATTTT.

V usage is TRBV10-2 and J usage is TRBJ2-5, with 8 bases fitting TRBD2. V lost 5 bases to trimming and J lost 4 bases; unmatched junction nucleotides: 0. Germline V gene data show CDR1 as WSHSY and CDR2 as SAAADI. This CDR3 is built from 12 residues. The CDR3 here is CASSTSGETQYF. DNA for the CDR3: TGCGCCAGCAGTACTAGCGGAGAGACCCAGTACTTC.

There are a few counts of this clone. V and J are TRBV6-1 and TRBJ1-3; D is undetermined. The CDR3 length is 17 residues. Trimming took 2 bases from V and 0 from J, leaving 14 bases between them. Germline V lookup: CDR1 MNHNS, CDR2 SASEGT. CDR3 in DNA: TGTGCCAGCAGTGAATTACCTGGCGGAAGCTCTGGAAACACCATATATTTT. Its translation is CASSELPGGSSGNTIYF.

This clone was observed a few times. The CDR3 DNA reads TGTGCCAGCAGCGTTGGGCAGGGGGCAGGCATTCAGTACTTC. This translates into CASSVGQGAGIQYF. This sequence joins TRBV9 and TRBJ2-4, with TRBD1 identical over 8 bases. Trimming at V came to 2 bases and at J to 9 bases, leaving 7 bases not matched to a gene. CDR1 and CDR2 from the germline V gene are SGDLS and YYNGEE. The length of the CDR3 is 14 residues.

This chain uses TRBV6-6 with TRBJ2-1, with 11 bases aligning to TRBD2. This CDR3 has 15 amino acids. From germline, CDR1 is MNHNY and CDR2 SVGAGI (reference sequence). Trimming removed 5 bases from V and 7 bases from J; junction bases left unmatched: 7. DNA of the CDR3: TGTGCCAGCAGTCTTACTAGCGGGAGTAGTAATGAGCAGTTCTTC. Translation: CASSLTSGSSNEQFF.

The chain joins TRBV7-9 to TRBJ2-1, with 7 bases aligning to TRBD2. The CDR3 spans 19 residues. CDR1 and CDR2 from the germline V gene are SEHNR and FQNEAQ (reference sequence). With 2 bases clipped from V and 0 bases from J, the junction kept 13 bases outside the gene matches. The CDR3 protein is CASSLPLYATSSSYNEQFF. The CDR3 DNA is TGTGCCAGCAGCTTACCCCTTTATGCGACTAGCAGCTCCTACAATGAGCAGTTCTTC.

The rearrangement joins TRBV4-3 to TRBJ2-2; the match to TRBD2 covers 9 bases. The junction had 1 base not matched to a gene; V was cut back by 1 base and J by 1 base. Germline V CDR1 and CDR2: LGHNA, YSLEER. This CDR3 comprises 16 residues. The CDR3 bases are TGCGCCAGCAGCCAAGGACTAGCGGTGAACACCGGGGAGCTGTTTTTT. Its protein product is CASSQGLAVNTGELFF.

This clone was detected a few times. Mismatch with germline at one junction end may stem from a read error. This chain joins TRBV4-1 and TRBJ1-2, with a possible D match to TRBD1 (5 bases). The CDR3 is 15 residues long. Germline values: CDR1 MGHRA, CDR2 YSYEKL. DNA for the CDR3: TGCGCCAGCAGCCAAGATCTAGGGGTTGGGCTGTCCCTTCGCTTC. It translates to CASSQDLGVGLSLRF.

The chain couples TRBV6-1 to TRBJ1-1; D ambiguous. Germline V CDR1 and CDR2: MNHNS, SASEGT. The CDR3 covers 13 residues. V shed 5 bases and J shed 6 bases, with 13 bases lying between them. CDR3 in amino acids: CASSPTREAEAFF. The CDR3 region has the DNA TGTGCCAGCAGTCCGACCCGTGAGGCTGAAGCTTTCTTT.

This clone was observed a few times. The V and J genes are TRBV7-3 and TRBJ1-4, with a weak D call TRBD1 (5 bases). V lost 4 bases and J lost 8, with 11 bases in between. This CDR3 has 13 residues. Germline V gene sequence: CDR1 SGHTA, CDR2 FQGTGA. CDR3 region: CASSSLRGEKLFF. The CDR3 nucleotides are TGTGCCAGCAGCTCACTGCGGGGGGAAAAACTGTTTTTT.

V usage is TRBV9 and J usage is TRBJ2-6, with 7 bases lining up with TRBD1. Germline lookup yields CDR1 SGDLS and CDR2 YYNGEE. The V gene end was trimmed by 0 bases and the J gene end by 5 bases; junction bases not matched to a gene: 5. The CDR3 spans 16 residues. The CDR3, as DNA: TGTGCCAGCAGCGTAGATGGGGGACAGAGGGCCAACGTCCTGACTTTC. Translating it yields CASSVDGGQRANVLTF.

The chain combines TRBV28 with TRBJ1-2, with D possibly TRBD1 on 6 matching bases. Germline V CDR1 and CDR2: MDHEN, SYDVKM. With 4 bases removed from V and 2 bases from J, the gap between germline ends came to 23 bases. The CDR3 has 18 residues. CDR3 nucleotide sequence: TGTGCCAGCAGTTCCCCCACCAAAGGGGGACAAGGGAACTATGGCTACACCTTC. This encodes CASSSPTKGGQGNYGYTF.

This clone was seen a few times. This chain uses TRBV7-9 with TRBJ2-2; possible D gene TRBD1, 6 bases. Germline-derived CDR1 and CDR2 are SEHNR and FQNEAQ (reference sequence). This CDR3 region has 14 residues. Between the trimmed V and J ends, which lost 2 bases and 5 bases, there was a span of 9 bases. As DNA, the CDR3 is TGTGCCAGCAGCTTATACAGGGCGACCGGGGAGCTGTTTTTT. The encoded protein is CASSLYRATGELFF.

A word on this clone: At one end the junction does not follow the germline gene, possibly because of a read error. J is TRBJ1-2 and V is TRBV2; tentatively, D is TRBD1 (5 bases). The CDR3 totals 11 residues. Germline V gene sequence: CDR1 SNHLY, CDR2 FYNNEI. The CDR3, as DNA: TGTGCCAGAAGTGTATCGACAGATGACACCTTC. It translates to CARSVSTDDTF.